These 17 T cell receptor beta chains came from one sample sequenced in a study of spatial heterogeneity in lung cancer. TCRdb passed the 5' RACE reads through MiXCR, listing each CDR3 protein once. The repertoire holds some 150 distinct CDR3 sequences, with around 28% as singletons. Time point noted: sample taken at primary tumor resection. Here the sequenced sample was normal lung tissue next to the tumor, taken at surgery. These receptors were obtained from a male donor with early-stage non-small cell lung cancer.

About this clonotype itself: This beta chain slipped into a library made for alpha chains as a stray read, so its size is not meaningful. The chain is built from TRBV7-2 and TRBJ2-7; D perhaps matches TRBD1 (5 bases). Trimming shortened V by 1 base and J by 6 bases, and 13 bases separated the two germline ends. The CDR3 contains 14 residues. In germline, CDR1 is SGHTA, CDR2 FQGNSA. The CDR3 is CASSLDPGFGEQYF. The CDR3 nucleotides are TGTGCCAGCAGCTTAGATCCAGGGTTTGGCGAGCAGTACTTC.

On this clonotype: The library was prepared for alpha chains; this beta chain is a stray read, so its frequency means little. The V gene is TRBV6-5, the J gene TRBJ2-5, with D unresolved. The V gene lost 3 bases and the J gene lost 0 bases, with 11 bases spanning the gap. CDR1 and CDR2 from the germline V gene are MNHEY and SVGAGI. CDR3 size: 15 residues. CDR3 protein: CASSYWPFDQETQYF. For the CDR3, the DNA is TGTGCCAGCAGTTATTGGCCCTTCGACCAAGAGACCCAGTACTTC.

Points on this clonotype: This beta chain is a stray sequence in a library constructed for alpha chains; its clone size is not meaningful. The genes are TRBV5-1 and TRBJ2-2; no reliable D call. The ends were cut back, 5 bases at V and 5 bases at J, with 10 bases in the middle. The length of the CDR3 is 13 residues. Per the germline V gene, CDR1 is SGHRS and CDR2 is YFSETQ. The CDR3 coding sequence is TGCGCCAGCAGGGGAACTTGGACCGGGGAGCTGTTTTTT. As protein: CASRGTWTGELFF. Based on the CDR3 plus reference TRBV5-1 and TRBJ2-2, the full variable domain is KAGVTQTPRYLIKTRGQQVTLSCSPISGHRSVSWYQQTPGQGLQFLFEYFSETQRNKGNFPGRFSGRQFSNSRSEMNVSTLELGDSALYLCASRGTWTGELFFGEGSRLTVL.

About this clonotype: Because this beta chain is a stray read in a library intended to capture alpha chains, its abundance should not be given much weight. The chain combines TRBV5-1 with TRBJ1-3, with D maybe TRBD1 (5 bases). Trimming took 4 bases from V and 1 from J, leaving 9 bases between them. CDR3 length: 14 amino acids. The germline V gene has CDR1 SGHRS and CDR2 YFSETQ. CDR3 residues: CASSGGTSGNTIYF. The CDR3 coding sequence is TGCGCCAGCAGCGGGGGAACTTCTGGAAACACCATATATTTT.

This clonotype is categorized as hyperexpanded. In a library made to pick up alpha chains, this beta chain is a stray read with a size that means little. The chain employs TRBV19 and TRBJ2-1, with D perhaps matching TRBD2 (6 bases). The germline V and J ends were trimmed by 11 bases and 7 bases, with 18 bases remaining between them. This CDR3 is built from 13 residues. The germline V gene has CDR1 LNHDA and CDR2 SQIVND (reference sequence). CDR3 loop: CASRGSSGNEQFF. The CDR3 nucleotides are TGTGCCTCCCGGGGGTCGTCGGGGAATGAGCAGTTCTTC. The full variable domain, rest sourced from reference TRBV19 and TRBJ2-1, is DGGITQSPKYLFRKEGQNVTLSCEQNLNHDAMYWYRQDPGQGLRLIYYSQIVNDFQKGDIAEGYSVSREKKESFPLTVTSAQKNPTAFYLCASRGSSGNEQFFGPGTRLTVL.

A word on this clonotype: As an off-target read in a library built for alpha chains, this beta chain has a frequency of little significance. This chain connects TRBV6-1 to TRBJ1-2; 7 positions match TRBD1. CDR1 MNHNS and CDR2 SASEGT come from the germline V gene. V shed 8 bases, J shed 2 bases, and the junction held 5 bases outside the gene matches. This CDR3 has 13 residues. The CDR3 DNA sequence: TGTGCCAGCTATGGGACAGACAACTATGGCTACACCTTC. This encodes CASYGTDNYGYTF.

In regard to this clonotype: For a library built for alpha chains, this beta chain is a stray read; little rests on its size. The chain employs TRBV29-1 and TRBJ2-7; 11 nucleotides line up with TRBD2. Germline V gives CDR1 SQVTM, CDR2 ANQGSEA. Trimming took 6 bases from V and 9 from J; bases not matched to a gene: 13. The CDR3 extends over 14 amino acids. CDR3 residues: CSVIGGLAGGRQYF. The CDR3 region has the DNA TGCAGCGTCATCGGGGGGCTAGCGGGAGGTCGGCAGTACTTC.

As to this clonotype: The library was built for alpha chains, so this beta chain is an off-target read and its size means little. This chain connects TRBV6-1 to TRBJ2-5; 7 bases match TRBD1. Germline values: CDR1 MNHNS, CDR2 SASEGT. This CDR3 is built from 12 residues. With 5 bases clipped from V and 7 bases from J, the junction kept 4 bases outside the gene matches. CDR3 nucleotide sequence: TGTGCCAGCAGTACAGGGGTTCGGACCCAGTACTTC. It codes for CASSTGVRTQYF.

Note on this clonotype: Because this beta chain is a stray read in a library intended to capture alpha chains, its abundance should not be given much weight. This rearrangement joins TRBV28 to TRBJ2-7, with D maybe TRBD1 (5 bases). The CDR3 consists of 12 residues. Germline assignment: CDR1 MDHEN and CDR2 SYDVKM. With 5 bases removed from V and 3 bases from J, the gap between germline ends came to 8 bases. The DNA for the CDR3 is TGTGCCAGCAGTAAGACAGTCTACGAGCAGTACTTC. It encodes CASSKTVYEQYF. Full variable domain (remainder filled in from reference TRBV28 and TRBJ2-7): DVKVTQSSRYLVKRTGEKVFLECVQDMDHENMFWYRQDPGLGLRLIYFSYDVKMKEKGDIPEGYSVSREKKERFSLILESASTNQTSMYLCASSKTVYEQYFGPGTRLTVT.

Note on this clonotype: This beta chain is a stray read from a library made for alpha chains; its abundance is not meaningful. The chain is built from TRBV18 and TRBJ2-1; TRBD1 matches 7 bases. V lost 5 bases to trimming and J lost 4 bases; unmatched junction nucleotides: 5. Germline values: CDR1 KGHSH, CDR2 LQKENI. The CDR3 contains 14 residues. The CDR3 sequence is CASSETGYYNEQFF. Here the CDR3 DNA reads TGTGCCAGCTCAGAGACAGGGTATTACAATGAGCAGTTCTTC.

Comment on this clonotype: This beta chain is a stray sequence in a library constructed for alpha chains; its clone size is not meaningful. This chain uses TRBV6-6 with TRBJ1-3; no clear D. The CDR3 loop spans 13 amino acids. CDR1 is MNHNY and CDR2 is SVGAGI in the germline V gene (reference sequence). V was cut by 3 bases and J by 9 bases, with 12 bases left in between. CDR3 protein: CASSYLAEGTIYF. The CDR3, as DNA: TGTGCCAGCAGTTATTTGGCCGAGGGCACCATATATTTT.

This clonotype was detected only a few times. This beta chain slipped into a library made for alpha chains as a stray read, so its size is not meaningful. This rearrangement joins TRBV28 to TRBJ2-7, with a tentative D call TRBD2 (6 bases). The ends were cut back, 2 bases at V and 0 bases at J, with 8 bases in the middle. The CDR3 spans 14 residues. From germline, CDR1 is MDHEN and CDR2 SYDVKM. The CDR3 sequence: CASSLAGSSYEQYF. In nucleotides, the CDR3 is TGTGCCAGCAGTTTAGCCGGGAGCTCCTACGAGCAGTACTTC.

There are a few counts of this clonotype. This beta chain appears as a stray read in a library generated for alpha chains; its size is not informative. The gene calls are TRBV6-5 and TRBJ2-5; a possible D gene is TRBD1 (5 bases). V was cut by 6 bases and J by 2 bases, with 10 bases left in between. Germline assignment: CDR1 MNHEY and CDR2 SVGAGI. The CDR3 length is 13 residues. The CDR3 sequence: CASRTPGQETQYF. The CDR3 coding sequence is TGTGCCAGCAGGACCCCAGGGCAAGAGACCCAGTACTTC.

On this clonotype: With the library built for alpha chains, this beta chain is off target and its frequency is not meaningful. This sequence joins TRBV2 and TRBJ2-7; tentatively, D is TRBD1 (6 bases). The germline V gene has CDR1 SNHLY and CDR2 FYNNEI. The CDR3 is 14 amino acids. V was shortened by 8 bases and J by 5 bases, with 19 bases between the two germline ends. In DNA form, the CDR3 reads TGTGCCAGCGTCCTGGGCAGGGGCATGGACGAGCAGTACTTC. Amino acid sequence: CASVLGRGMDEQYF.

On this clonotype itself: The size of this beta chain means little, since it is a stray read in a library made for alpha chains. The chain joins TRBV5-1 to TRBJ1-1, with TRBD1 as a possible D gene (6 bases). CDR3 length: 12 amino acids. The V gene lost 6 bases and the J gene lost 6 bases, with 12 bases spanning the gap. The germline V gene encodes CDR1 SGHRS and CDR2 YFSETQ. The chain's CDR3 is CASKRAGAEAFF. The DNA of the CDR3 is TGCGCCAGCAAGAGGGCAGGGGCTGAAGCTTTCTTT.

Comments on this clonotype: This beta chain slipped into a library made for alpha chains as a stray read, so its size is not meaningful. The chain carries TRBV5-1 and TRBJ2-5; 9 bases fit TRBD2. The trim removed 5 bases at V and 2 bases at J, leaving 4 bases unmatched. The CDR3 runs 14 residues. Germline values: CDR1 SGHRS, CDR2 YFSETQ. The CDR3 nucleotides are TGCGCCAGCAGAGCCCTAGCGGGACAAGAGACCCAGTACTTC. Protein product: CASRALAGQETQYF.

By share, this clonotype counts as large (0.1 to 1%). The library was prepared for alpha chains; this beta chain is a stray read, so its frequency means little. The J gene is TRBJ2-1, the V gene TRBV6-2 or TRBV6-3; 10 bases are a match to TRBD2. The germline V gene encodes CDR1 MNHEY and CDR2 SVGEGT. V lost 8 bases, J lost 2 bases, and 3 bases stayed unmatched. This CDR3 spans 14 amino acids. The CDR3 protein is CASGLAGAYNEQFF. In DNA form, the CDR3 reads TGTGCCAGCGGGCTAGCGGGAGCCTACAATGAGCAGTTCTTC.